This T cell receptor (beta chain) was retrieved from a study of blood T cell repertoires in COVID-19. Study-wide context: Acute and convalescent COVID-19 specimens originated in the United States, Italy and Spain.

Original methodology: Estimated nucleated cell counts came from reference gene primer amplification. The repertoire was sequenced with immunoSEQ multiplex PCR; TCRdb's copy has only in-frame clones and lacks some. V, J and clone size reflect that table, while D and trimming were determined from the DNA. The data hold about 180,000 clones, with about 89% observed a single time. Losses at the gene ends were 6 bases for V and 7 bases for J; bases not matched to a gene: 2. This CDR3 spans 12 amino acids. CDR1 and CDR2 (germline): MNHEY, SMNVEV (reference sequence). The origin of this receptor is a man aged 18-30 years who had recovered from COVID-19. Material for sequencing was peripheral blood. The gene calls are TRBV27 and TRBJ2-7, with 11 bases aligning to TRBD2. Here the CDR3 reads CASSLAGGEQYF. The CDR3 DNA is TGTGCCAGCAGCCTAGCGGGAGGTGAGCAGTACTTC.